These 28 T cell receptor beta chains were sequenced from one sample in a study of CD8 T cells in ankylosing spondylitis. TCRdb itself ran the 5' RACE reads through MiXCR, one entry per CDR3 protein. The repertoire holds roughly 260,000 distinct CDR3 sequences, with around 20% as singletons. The sequenced material came from blood, either unsorted or a sorted T cell fraction (not recorded which). The receptor set was obtained from a male donor with ankylosing spondylitis or in good health (not recorded which).

The V gene is TRBV20-1, the J gene TRBJ1-5, with TRBD1 identical over 9 bases. The CDR3 runs 15 residues. In germline, CDR1 is DFQATT, CDR2 SNEGSKA (reference sequence). V was clipped by 5 bases and J by 0 bases; unmatched bases: 5. DNA of the CDR3: TGCAGTGCTCTTTACAGGGGGCTTAGCAATCAGCCCCAGCATTTT. Protein sequence: CSALYRGLSNQPQHF.

This clonotype was seen ten or more times. The V call is TRBV20-1, the J call TRBJ2-2; maybe TRBD2 (6 bases). The CDR3 length is 19 residues. V was clipped by 2 bases and J by 1 base, with 23 bases between them. Per germline, CDR1 DFQATT and CDR2 SNEGSKA (reference sequence). This CDR3 reads CSARRGRDVTPKNTGELFF. In nucleotides, the CDR3 is TGCAGTGCTAGACGAGGGCGGGACGTCACCCCAAAGAACACCGGGGAGCTGTTTTTT.

J is TRBJ2-2 and V is TRBV5-1; the D gene could be TRBD1 or TRBD2 (5 bases each). CDR1 and CDR2 (germline): SGHRS, YFSETQ. The CDR3 covers 15 residues. V gave up 3 bases and J gave up 0 bases, with 9 bases separating them. This CDR3 is CASSYGTPNTGELFF. The CDR3 DNA reads as TGCGCCAGCAGCTACGGGACGCCGAACACCGGGGAGCTGTTTTTT.

The CDR3 sequence is CASSKAPYEQYV. DNA for the CDR3: TGTGCCAGCAGCAAAGCTCCTTACGAGCAGTACGTC. The gene calls are TRBV21-1 and TRBJ2-7. TRBV21-1 has pseudogene status. There are 12 residues in the CDR3.

This clonotype has more than one count but fewer than ten. V is TRBV29-1 and J is TRBJ2-1; D perhaps matches TRBD2 (5 bases). CDR3 size: 13 residues. V lost 3 bases and J 2 bases, leaving 8 bases between the germline ends. Germline lookup yields CDR1 SQVTM and CDR2 ANQGSEA. CDR3 in amino acids: CSVDAGAYNEQFF. CDR3 nucleotide sequence: TGCAGCGTTGACGCGGGTGCCTACAATGAGCAGTTCTTC.

The J gene is TRBJ1-1, the V gene TRBV5-1; TRBD1 matches 8 bases. Looked up from germline, CDR1 is SGHRS and CDR2 is YFSETQ. This CDR3 has 14 amino acids. The ends lost 0 bases at V and 5 bases at J; junction bases unmatched: 3. The CDR3 sequence: CASSLVDRETEAFF. The CDR3 DNA follows: TGCGCCAGCAGCTTGGTGGACAGGGAAACTGAAGCTTTCTTT.

The chain joins TRBV10-3 to TRBJ2-1; 10 bases align to TRBD2. With V trimmed by 2 bases and J by 5 bases, 9 bases remained unmatched. This CDR3 spans 17 amino acids. Germline assignment: CDR1 ENHRY and CDR2 SYGVKD. The CDR3 bases are TGTGCCATCAGTGAGACAGCGGGAGGGCCGGTGAACAATGAGCAGTTCTTC. It is translated as CAISETAGGPVNNEQFF.

This clonotype appeared a few times. V and J are TRBV5-1 and TRBJ2-3; no clear D. The germline V gene has CDR1 SGHRS and CDR2 YFSETQ. There are 14 residues in the CDR3. Trimming left V 9 bases short and J 1 base short, with 15 bases between. CDR3 sequence (DNA): TGCGCCACTGGAGAAGTAGTGGGCACAGATACGCAGTATTTT. This codes for CATGEVVGTDTQYF.

The chain joins TRBV24-1 to TRBJ1-2; D call uncertain. The CDR3 totals 15 residues. Germline CDR1 and CDR2: KGHDR and SFDVKD. Between the trimmed V and J ends, which lost 3 bases and 2 bases, there was a span of 12 bases. CDR3 amino acids: CATSDRRGTNYGYTF. The CDR3 DNA is TGTGCCACCAGTGATCGTCGCGGTACCAACTATGGCTACACCTTC.

This clonotype was recorded a few times. The rearrangement links TRBV2 to TRBJ2-5; D is undetermined. The CDR3 consists of 13 residues. V shed 1 base and J shed 1 base, with 4 bases lying between them. The germline V gene encodes CDR1 SNHLY and CDR2 FYNNEI. The chain's CDR3 is CASSEVLQETQYF. CDR3 nucleotides: TGTGCCAGCAGTGAAGTTCTCCAAGAGACCCAGTACTTC.

This clonotype was detected a few times. J is TRBJ2-3 and V is TRBV12-5; a possible D gene is TRBD2 (6 bases). V was shortened by 5 bases and J by 0 bases, with 9 bases between the two germline ends. The germline V gene encodes CDR1 LGHNT and CDR2 FRNRAP. The CDR3 runs 14 residues. This CDR3 reads CASGEGLSTDTQYF. The CDR3 DNA sequence: TGTGCTAGTGGTGAGGGACTTAGCACAGATACGCAGTATTTT.

This clonotype appeared a few times. The rearrangement links TRBV20-1 to TRBJ2-3; D is unresolved. The CDR3 contains 14 residues. V was shortened by 1 base and J by 0 bases, with 8 bases between the two germline ends. Germline V gene sequence: CDR1 DFQATT, CDR2 SNEGSKA (reference sequence). CDR3 DNA: TGCAGTGCTAGAGGCGATACTAGCACAGATACGCAGTATTTT. Translated: CSARGDTSTDTQYF.

The V gene is TRBV12-3 or TRBV12-4, the J gene TRBJ2-2; D perhaps matches TRBD2 (5 bases). V was clipped by 5 bases and J by 7 bases, with 11 bases between them. CDR3 size: 13 residues. This chain's CDR3 is CASSPTRGGELFF. In DNA form, the CDR3 reads TGTGCCAGCAGTCCCACCCGGGGCGGGGAGCTGTTTTTT.

This chain connects TRBV5-5 to TRBJ2-3; no reliable D call. Germline lookup yields CDR1 SGHKS and CDR2 YYEKEE (reference sequence). Trimming stripped 6 bases from V and 7 bases from J, with 12 bases between. This CDR3 comprises 12 residues. The CDR3 is CASIARENTQYF. The CDR3 nucleotides read TGTGCCAGCATAGCCCGCGAGAATACGCAGTATTTT.

V gene TRBV7-9 combines with J gene TRBJ2-7; a weak D match, TRBD1 (5 bases). V was trimmed by 5 bases and J by 1 base, leaving 9 bases between them. The CDR3 length is 13 residues. CDR1 and CDR2 from the germline V gene are SEHNR and FQNEAQ (reference sequence). The CDR3 loop reads CASSPRQSYEQYV. The CDR3 DNA follows: TGTGCCAGCAGCCCGAGACAGTCCTACGAGCAGTACGTC.

This clonotype was recorded only once. J is TRBJ2-1 and V is TRBV7-9; D remains unclear. Trimming removed 3 bases from V and 3 bases from J, with 9 bases in between. The CDR3 contains 14 residues. CDR1 and CDR2 (germline): SEHNR, FQNEAQ (reference sequence). CDR3 bases: TGTGCCAGCAGCTTTGACATCAACTACAATGAGCAGTTCTTC. The encoded protein is CASSFDINYNEQFF.

The sample holds a few counts of this clonotype. The rearrangement uses TRBV6-1 and TRBJ1-1; D not resolved. The CDR3 has 13 residues. The V gene's germline CDR1 is MNHNS and CDR2 SASEGT. Trimming removed 6 bases at V and 5 bases at J, with 13 bases between. CDR3 sequence reads: CASRGLVITEAFF. CDR3 sequence (DNA): TGTGCCAGCAGGGGGTTAGTCATAACTGAAGCTTTCTTT.

The V call is TRBV12-3 or TRBV12-4, the J call TRBJ2-7; 9 nucleotides agree with TRBD2. The V gene end was trimmed by 0 bases and the J gene end by 6 bases; junction bases not matched to a gene: 9. This CDR3 contains 16 residues. The CDR3 protein is CASSLAESSGEAEQYV. DNA for the CDR3: TGTGCCAGCAGTTTAGCGGAGTCTAGCGGGGAGGCCGAGCAGTACGTC.

This chain uses TRBV7-7 with TRBJ2-5; maybe TRBD1 (5 bases). Trimming took 1 base from V and 4 from J, leaving 10 bases between them. This CDR3 is built from 14 residues. The germline V gene has CDR1 SSHAT and CDR2 FNYEAQ (reference sequence). DNA of the CDR3: TGTGCCAGCAGCTTAGATGGGGCGGCAGAGACCCAGTACTTC. Amino acid sequence: CASSLDGAAETQYF.

The rearrangement joins TRBV9 to TRBJ2-4; 8 nucleotides match TRBD1. The ends lost 0 bases at V and 9 bases at J; junction bases unmatched: 17. The CDR3 contains 18 residues. Germline V gene sequence: CDR1 SGDLS, CDR2 YYNGEE. The CDR3 region is CASSVDPLDRGWGVIQYF. The CDR3 DNA follows: TGTGCCAGCAGCGTAGACCCCCTCGACAGGGGATGGGGAGTCATTCAGTACTTC.

This clonotype was detected a few times. The J gene is TRBJ2-7, the V gene TRBV7-8; the match to TRBD1 covers 7 bases. The CDR3 has 14 residues. V lost 2 bases to trimming and J lost 3 bases; unmatched junction nucleotides: 4. The germline V gene encodes CDR1 SGHVS and CDR2 FQNEAQ. The CDR3, as DNA: TGTGCCAGCAGCTTATCGGGGACAGACTACGAGCAGTACGTC. Amino acids: CASSLSGTDYEQYV.

This clonotype was counted many times. The chain recombines TRBV29-1 with TRBJ1-5; D gene ambiguous. CDR1 and CDR2 from the germline V gene are SQVTM and ANQGSEA. The CDR3 is 12 residues long. The CDR3 here is CSVQVNDGPQHF. As DNA, the CDR3 is TGCAGTGTTCAGGTTAACGATGGGCCCCAGCATTTT.

J is TRBJ2-7 and V is TRBV5-5; D not resolved. The germline V and J ends were trimmed by 2 bases and 2 bases, with 8 bases remaining between them. Germline V gives CDR1 SGHKS, CDR2 YYEKEE (reference sequence). The CDR3 has 13 residues. The CDR3 DNA reads as TGTGCCAGCAGCTTCCAGGTGCCCTACGAGCAGTACGTC. This encodes CASSFQVPYEQYV.

The chain links TRBV20-1 to TRBJ2-2, with a tentative D call TRBD2 (6 bases). The CDR3 has 16 residues. V was pared by 3 bases and J by 3 bases, with 17 bases between. Germline V gene sequence: CDR1 DFQATT, CDR2 SNEGSKA (reference sequence). CDR3: CSARGAGRMDTGELFF. The CDR3 bases are TGCAGTGCTAGGGGAGCCGGGAGAATGGACACCGGGGAGCTGTTTTTT.

This clonotype was picked up a small number of times. The chain carries TRBV12-3 or TRBV12-4 and TRBJ2-2; weak D call: TRBD2 (5 bases). CDR3 length: 15 residues. V lost 6 bases to trimming and J lost 2 bases, with 13 bases between them. CDR3 protein: CASSRGQINTGELFF. CDR3 bases: TGTGCCAGCAGCCGAGGGCAGATTAACACCGGGGAGCTGTTTTTT.

This chain connects TRBV4-1 to TRBJ1-5; D possibly corresponds to TRBD1 (6 bases). The ends were cut back, 2 bases at V and 9 bases at J, with 11 bases in the middle. This CDR3 contains 13 residues. CDR1 is MGHRA, CDR2 YSYEKL, per germline. The CDR3 nucleotides are TGCGCCAGCAGCCAACCACAGGGTTGGCCCCAGCATTTT. This translates into CASSQPQGWPQHF.

The V and J genes are TRBV20-1 and TRBJ2-3; possible D gene TRBD1, 6 bases. The CDR3 length is 11 residues. The V gene's germline CDR1 is DFQATT and CDR2 SNEGSKA (reference sequence). V lost 6 bases and J 4 bases, leaving 8 bases between the germline ends. For the CDR3, the DNA is TGCAGTGCAAACAGGGCAGATACGCAGTATTTT. Residues: CSANRADTQYF.

This clonotype has only one observation. The chain is built from TRBV20-1 and TRBJ1-2; weak D call: TRBD1 (5 bases). V was cut by 6 bases and J by 1 base, with 9 bases left in between. This CDR3 region has 12 residues. Germline CDR1 is DFQATT and CDR2 is SNEGSKA (reference sequence). DNA of the CDR3: TGCAGTGCCAAGGACAATAACTATGGCTACACCTTC. Amino acid sequence: CSAKDNNYGYTF.